This is a list of T cell receptor beta chains from one sample in a study of blood T cell repertoires in COVID-19. Clones were sequenced by immunoSEQ multiplex PCR, and TCRdb holds only the in-frame ones, with some missing. Of tens of thousands of clones detected, roughly 90% appear once; the ten largest clones hold over 2%. Source material: peripheral blood. These receptors came from a human donor in a cohort sampled during active COVID-19. Both conserved end residues are part of each CDR3. The order of the fields is V gene, J gene, CDR3 protein.

TRBV5-1	TRBJ1-4	CASSWTSNEKLFF
TRBV9	TRBJ1-4	CASSARTGGVEKLFF
TRBV4-3	TRBJ2-3	CASSQDSHASDTQYF
TRBV19	TRBJ1-1	CASKDRDSSGGTEAFF
TRBV20-1	TRBJ2-7	CSASLLAGLSEQYF
TRBV7-2	TRBJ2-7	CASSLGPGTTSYEQYF
TRBV9	TRBJ2-3	CASSVHSSFPDTQYF
TRBV6-1	TRBJ2-5	CASSEPPGTTLRETQYF
TRBV27	TRBJ2-1	CASSFDRGQYNEQFF
TRBV3-1/TRBV3-2	TRBJ2-1	CASSPNSDRRFYNEQFF
TRBV7-2	TRBJ1-6	CASSFVGTGVNSPLHF
TRBV9	TRBJ1-2	CASSVDSAQGRYYGYTF
TRBV27	TRBJ1-2	CASGHDAGGGNGYTF
TRBV28	TRBJ2-7	CASSYVPGLAGGPVYEQYF
TRBV3-1/TRBV3-2	TRBJ1-5	CASSQDRGQPQHF
TRBV5-5	TRBJ1-5	CASSAQGAGQPQHF
TRBV9	TRBJ1-6	CASSSGDSYNSPLHF
TRBV29-1	TRBJ1-2	CSVTGRTNYGYTF
TRBV5-6	TRBJ1-2	CASSEGGGYGYTF
TRBV25-1	TRBJ2-7	CASSEPGQVYEQYF
TRBV28	TRBJ1-2	CATVTGELGYTF
TRBV18	TRBJ2-3	CASSPDSGLAGDYTDTQYF
TRBV29-1	TRBJ2-3	CSVEDRVAGSTDTQYF
TRBV2	TRBJ1-1	CATGEGFTEAFF
TRBV7-3	TRBJ2-1	CASSLMAGGPYNEQFF
TRBV7-2	TRBJ2-5	CASSLLSEGTQYF
TRBV4-3	TRBJ2-7	CASSQDNGSGGYRYF
TRBV7-7	TRBJ2-7	CASSLGKQGGEQYF
TRBV29-1	TRBJ1-2	CSVEELSYGYTF
TRBV11-2	TRBJ2-7	CASSLSGDYEQYF
TRBV5-6	TRBJ2-2	CASSSDRDRVAGELFF
TRBV24-1	TRBJ1-2	CATHVGDRQTSGYGYTF
TRBV7-2	TRBJ1-6	CASSFAGGNSPLHF
TRBV6-5	TRBJ1-6	CASTFGNSPLHF
TRBV30	TRBJ2-1	CAWGQVDEQFF
TRBV7-8	TRBJ2-5	CASSLDIQETQYF